Following are 20 T cell receptor beta chains from one sample sequenced in a study of T cells in Graves' hyperthyroidism and ophthalmopathy. Authors of the study amplified TCR beta CDR3 regions from RNA transcripts. Primed by the HTBI set, a first-round RT-PCR was run on the TCR CDR3. TCRdb re-called the multiplex PCR reads with MiXCR, one entry per CDR3 protein. Among 600,000 or so distinct CDR3 sequences listed, about half were seen once. The sample comprised peripheral blood or thyroid tissue (not recorded which). The receptors come from a woman aged 18-29 years with Graves' hyperthyroidism.

There are many counts of this clonotype. V usage is TRBV29-1 and J usage is TRBJ2-7; a possible D gene is TRBD2 (6 bases). Germline V gives CDR1 SQVTM, CDR2 ANQGSEA. The CDR3 length is 14 residues. Trimming took 4 bases from V and 3 from J, leaving 16 bases between them. This CDR3 reads CSVAGGYLGYEQYF. DNA for the CDR3: TGCAGCGTTGCAGGAGGGTATTTAGGCTACGAGCAGTACTTC.

This rearrangement joins TRBV15 to TRBJ1-2, with D uncertain. The V gene lost 7 bases and the J gene lost 5 bases, with 14 bases spanning the gap. The CDR3 covers 13 residues. Germline V gene sequence: CDR1 LNHNV, CDR2 YYDKDF (reference sequence). The CDR3 DNA is TGTGCCACCAAGTTCGGTGGGAGGTATGGCTACACCTTC. The encoded protein is CATKFGGRYGYTF.

The chain couples TRBV11-2 to TRBJ1-6; perhaps TRBD1 as D (6 bases). There are 15 residues in the CDR3. The V end was cut by 1 base, the J end by 7 bases, with 11 bases between. Germline V lookup: CDR1 SGHAT, CDR2 FQNNGV. The CDR3, as DNA: TGTGCCAGCAGCTTAGTACAGGGTCCAAATTCACCCCTCCACTTT. Amino acid sequence: CASSLVQGPNSPLHF.

There are a few counts of this clonotype. This chain joins TRBV9 and TRBJ2-2; D possibly corresponds to TRBD2 (6 bases). From germline, CDR1 is SGDLS and CDR2 YYNGEE. Trimming shortened V by 5 bases and J by 5 bases, and 19 bases separated the two germline ends. This CDR3 is 16 amino acids long. The CDR3 spells CASSDELSGRTGELFF. CDR3 DNA sequence: TGTGCCAGCAGTGACGAACTGAGTGGGAGGACCGGGGAGCTGTTTTTT.

V gene TRBV24-1 combines with J gene TRBJ2-1, with D hard to call. The germline gives CDR1 KGHDR, CDR2 SFDVKD. The CDR3 length is 15 residues. Between the trimmed V and J ends, which lost 4 bases and 10 bases, there was a span of 19 bases. The CDR3 sequence is CATSDSSGAGREQFF. The CDR3 region has the DNA TGTGCCACCAGTGACTCCTCCGGCGCCGGGCGGGAGCAGTTCTTC.

The chain couples TRBV15 to TRBJ2-7; 11 bases line up with TRBD2. This CDR3 region has 17 residues. J gave up 6 bases and V 3 bases, and 13 bases lay outside the gene matches. The V gene's germline CDR1 is LNHNV and CDR2 YYDKDF (reference sequence). CDR3 DNA: TGTGCCACCAGCAGTGTACTAGCGGGAGTATGGAAATTCGAGCAGTACTTC. This codes for CATSSVLAGVWKFEQYF.

This clonotype was counted between two and nine times. V usage is TRBV7-2 and J usage is TRBJ2-7; D gene unclear. V was pared by 6 bases and J by 6 bases, with 12 bases between. The CDR3 runs to 12 residues. Looked up from germline, CDR1 is SGHTA and CDR2 is FQGNSA. For the CDR3, the DNA is TGTGCCAGCAGTTACTCGGATCTCGAGCAGTACTTC. It translates to CASSYSDLEQYF.

The sample holds many counts of this clonotype. The chain is built from TRBV19 and TRBJ2-6; D unresolved. The CDR3 length is 13 residues. The V gene lost 9 bases and the J gene lost 0 bases, with 6 bases spanning the gap. The germline V gene encodes CDR1 LNHDA and CDR2 SQIVND (reference sequence). CDR3 in DNA: TGTGCCAGCTGCTACTCTGGGGCCAACGTCCTGACTTTC. Translation: CASCYSGANVLTF.

At least ten counts were recorded for this clonotype. V and J are TRBV29-1 and TRBJ2-7; the D is unclear. CDR1 is SQVTM, CDR2 ANQGSEA, per germline. Trimming shortened V by 0 bases and J by 0 bases, and 12 bases separated the two germline ends. The CDR3 totals 15 residues. CDR3 amino acids: CSVEEARTNSYEQYF. The CDR3 DNA is TGCAGCGTTGAAGAGGCGCGCACCAACTCCTACGAGCAGTACTTC.

This clonotype was counted only a few times. This rearrangement joins TRBV19 to TRBJ2-5; 7 bases fit TRBD1. The CDR3 spans 17 residues. Germline CDR1 is LNHDA and CDR2 is SQIVND (reference sequence). The J segment lost 0 bases and the V segment lost 10 bases, leaving 17 bases of the junction unmatched. The CDR3 sequence: CATRTGRWGRYQETQYF. The DNA of the CDR3 is TGTGCCACCCGGACAGGCCGCTGGGGTCGGTACCAAGAGACCCAGTACTTC.

The chain joins TRBV7-8 to TRBJ1-5; D possibly corresponds to TRBD1 (5 bases). V shed 5 bases and J shed 7 bases, with 18 bases lying between them. The CDR3 runs 15 residues. CDR1 is SGHVS and CDR2 is FQNEAQ in the germline V gene. CDR3 bases: TGTGCCAGCAGCCAATTAGGTGGGGGGTTGCAGCCCCAGCATTTT. Translated: CASSQLGGGLQPQHF. The full variable domain, its missing parts supplied by reference TRBV7-8 and TRBJ1-5, is GAGVSQSPRYKVAKRGQDVALRCDPISGHVSLFWYQQALGQGPEFLTYFQNEAQLDKSGLPSDRFFAERPEGSVSTLKIQRTQQEDSAVYLCASSQLGGGLQPQHFGDGTRLSIL.

V and J are TRBV19 and TRBJ1-1; D possibly corresponds to TRBD1 (6 bases). The CDR3 extends over 13 amino acids. Germline lookup yields CDR1 LNHDA and CDR2 SQIVND (reference sequence). Trimming removed 6 bases from V and 5 bases from J, with 13 bases in between. CDR3 sequence reads: CASRRGGGTEAFF. Here the CDR3 DNA reads TGTGCCAGTAGAAGGGGGGGAGGAACTGAAGCTTTCTTT.

This clonotype turned up a few times. The rearrangement uses TRBV5-1 and TRBJ2-7, with 8 bases that match TRBD1. V shed 3 bases and J 3 bases; nucleotides not matched to a gene: 8. Germline lookup yields CDR1 SGHRS and CDR2 YFSETQ. The CDR3 spans 15 residues. CDR3 sequence (DNA): TGCGCCAGCAGCTCTAGACAGGGGATAAGCTACGAGCAGTACTTC. This codes for CASSSRQGISYEQYF.

The chain couples TRBV7-3 to TRBJ2-7; D may be TRBD1 (5 bases). Germline loops: CDR1 SGHTA, CDR2 FQGTGA. Trimming left V 5 bases short and J 5 bases short, with 16 bases between. The CDR3 spans 14 residues. CDR3 loop: CASSQVAGRDEQYF. DNA for the CDR3: TGTGCCAGCAGCCAAGTTGCCGGCAGGGACGAGCAGTACTTC.

The CDR3 reads CANKRDRGNSPLHF. CDR3 nucleotide sequence: TGTGCCAACAAGAGGGACAGGGGCAATTCACCCCTCCACTTT. This chain connects TRBV2 to TRBJ1-6; 10 bases fit TRBD1. CDR3 length: 14 residues. The V and J ends lost 10 bases and 7 bases, in that order; junction bases with no gene match: 7. Per the germline V gene, CDR1 is SNHLY and CDR2 is FYNNEI.

Concerning this clonotype: With a much larger clone just one base away, this may be a read error. The chain uses TRBV6-5 and TRBJ2-7; D is unclear. Trimming took off 6 bases at V and 1 base at J, with 4 bases between the two ends. The CDR3 consists of 11 residues. CDR1 MNHEY and CDR2 SVGAGI come from the germline V gene. CDR3 bases: TGTGCCAGCAGAGAGTCCTACGAGCAGTACTTC. Its translation: CASRESYEQYF.

The rearrangement joins TRBV7-2 to TRBJ1-4, with 7 nucleotides matching TRBD1. The CDR3 consists of 16 residues. After removal of 5 bases from V and 4 bases from J, the junction contained 10 bases not matched to a gene. Germline V gene sequence: CDR1 SGHTA, CDR2 FQGNSA. The CDR3 here is CASSRTGRTLNEKLFF. The CDR3 nucleotides are TGTGCCAGCAGCCGGACAGGAAGGACGCTTAATGAAAAACTGTTTTTT.

This sequence joins TRBV2 and TRBJ2-2; 12 positions agree with TRBD2. The last part of the DNA fits TRBJ2-3 better; the J call may be wrong. Germline loops: CDR1 SNHLY, CDR2 FYNNEI. CDR3 size: 15 residues. The CDR3 sequence: CASRRLAGVTDTQYF. The CDR3 DNA sequence: TGTGCCAGCAGACGACTAGCGGGAGTCACAGATACGCAGTATTTT.

This rearrangement joins TRBV7-8 to TRBJ2-5, with D perhaps matching TRBD1 (5 bases). CDR1 and CDR2 (germline): SGHVS, FQNEAQ. The V and J ends lost 2 bases and 1 base respectively, with 11 bases between them. This CDR3 comprises 15 residues. The CDR3 sequence is CASSLSPGIQETQYF. The CDR3 DNA is TGTGCCAGCAGCTTAAGTCCAGGGATCCAAGAGACCCAGTACTTC.

The table lists this clonotype with a few counts. This chain connects TRBV24-1 to TRBJ2-5; D remains ambiguous. Trimming removed 11 bases at V and 0 bases at J, with 18 bases between. The CDR3 totals 15 residues. From germline, CDR1 is KGHDR and CDR2 SFDVKD. CDR3 residues: CASSPLRRYQETQYF. In DNA form, the CDR3 reads TGTGCCAGCAGCCCTCTTCGAAGGTACCAAGAGACCCAGTACTTC.